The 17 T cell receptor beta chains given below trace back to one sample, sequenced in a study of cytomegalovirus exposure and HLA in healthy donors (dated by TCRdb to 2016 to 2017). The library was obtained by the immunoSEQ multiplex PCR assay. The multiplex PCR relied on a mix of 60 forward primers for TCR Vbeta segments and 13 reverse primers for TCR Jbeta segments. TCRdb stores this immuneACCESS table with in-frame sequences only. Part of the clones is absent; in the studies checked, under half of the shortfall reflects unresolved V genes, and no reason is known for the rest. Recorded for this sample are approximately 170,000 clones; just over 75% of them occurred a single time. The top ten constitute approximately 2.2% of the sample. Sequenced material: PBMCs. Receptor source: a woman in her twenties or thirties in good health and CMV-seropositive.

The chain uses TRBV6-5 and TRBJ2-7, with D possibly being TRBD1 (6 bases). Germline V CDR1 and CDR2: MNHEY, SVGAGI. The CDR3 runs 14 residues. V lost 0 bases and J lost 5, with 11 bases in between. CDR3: CASSYSGGLNEQYF. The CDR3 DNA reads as TGTGCCAGCAGTTACTCAGGGGGTTTGAACGAGCAGTACTTC.

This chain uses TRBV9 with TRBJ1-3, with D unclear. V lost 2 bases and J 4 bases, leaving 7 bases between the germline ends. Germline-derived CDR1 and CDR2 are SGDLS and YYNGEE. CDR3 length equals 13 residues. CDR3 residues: CASSVREGNTIYF. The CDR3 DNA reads TGTGCCAGCAGCGTTCGGGAAGGAAACACCATATATTTT.

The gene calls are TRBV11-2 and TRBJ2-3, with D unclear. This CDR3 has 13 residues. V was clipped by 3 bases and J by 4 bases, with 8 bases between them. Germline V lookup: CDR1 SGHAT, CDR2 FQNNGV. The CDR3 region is CASSFSPADTQYF. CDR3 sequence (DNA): TGTGCCAGCAGCTTTAGCCCAGCAGATACGCAGTATTTT.

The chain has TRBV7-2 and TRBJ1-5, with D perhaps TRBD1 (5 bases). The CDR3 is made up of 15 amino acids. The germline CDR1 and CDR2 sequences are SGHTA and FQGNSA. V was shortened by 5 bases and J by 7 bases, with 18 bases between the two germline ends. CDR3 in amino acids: CASSPVSQGGQPQHF. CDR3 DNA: TGTGCCAGCAGCCCGGTTAGCCAGGGAGGGCAGCCCCAGCATTTT.

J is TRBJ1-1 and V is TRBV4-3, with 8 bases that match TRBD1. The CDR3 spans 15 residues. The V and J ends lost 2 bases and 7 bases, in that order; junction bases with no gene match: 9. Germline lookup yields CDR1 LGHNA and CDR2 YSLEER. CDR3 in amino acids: CASSQPEGQGGEAFF. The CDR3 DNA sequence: TGCGCCAGCAGCCAACCCGAAGGACAGGGCGGTGAAGCTTTCTTT.

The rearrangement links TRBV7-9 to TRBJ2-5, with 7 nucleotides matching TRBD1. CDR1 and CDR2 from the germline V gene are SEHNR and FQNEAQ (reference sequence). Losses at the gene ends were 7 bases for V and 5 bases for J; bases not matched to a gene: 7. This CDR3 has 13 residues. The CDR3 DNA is TGTGCCAGCATCCTCGGGACAGTGGAGACCCAGTACTTC. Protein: CASILGTVETQYF.

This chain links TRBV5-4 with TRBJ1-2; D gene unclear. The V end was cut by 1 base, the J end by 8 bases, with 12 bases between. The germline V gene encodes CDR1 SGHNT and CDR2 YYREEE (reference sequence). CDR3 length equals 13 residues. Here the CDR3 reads CASSLPPKLGYTF. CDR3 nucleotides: TGTGCCAGCAGCTTGCCCCCCAAGCTAGGCTACACCTTC.

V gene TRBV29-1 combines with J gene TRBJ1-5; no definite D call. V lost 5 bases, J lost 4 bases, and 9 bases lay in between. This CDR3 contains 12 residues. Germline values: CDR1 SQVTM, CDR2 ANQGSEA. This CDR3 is CSVQQQNQPQHF. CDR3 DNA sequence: TGCAGCGTTCAACAGCAGAATCAGCCCCAGCATTTT.

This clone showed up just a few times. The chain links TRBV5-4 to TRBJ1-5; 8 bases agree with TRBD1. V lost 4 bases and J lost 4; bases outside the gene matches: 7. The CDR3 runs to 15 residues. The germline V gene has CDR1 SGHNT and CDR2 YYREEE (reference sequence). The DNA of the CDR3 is TGTGCCAGCAGCCCCGGGACAGGTCAGAATCAGCCCCAGCATTTT. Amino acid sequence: CASSPGTGQNQPQHF.

The CDR3 coding sequence is TGTGCCAGTAGAAGGGACAGGCGCACAGATACGCAGTATTTT. Translating it yields CASRRDRRTDTQYF. The chain couples TRBV19 to TRBJ2-3; 8 bases line up with TRBD1. Trimming removed 6 bases from V and 1 base from J; junction bases left unmatched: 3. The CDR3 sequence is 14 residues long. Germline loops: CDR1 LNHDA, CDR2 SQIVND (reference sequence).

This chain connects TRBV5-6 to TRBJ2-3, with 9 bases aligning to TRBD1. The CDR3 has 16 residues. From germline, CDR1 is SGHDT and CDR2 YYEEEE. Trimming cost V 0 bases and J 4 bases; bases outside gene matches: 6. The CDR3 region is CASSLGTGVVADTQYF. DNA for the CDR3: TGTGCCAGCAGCTTGGGGACAGGGGTGGTTGCAGATACGCAGTATTTT.

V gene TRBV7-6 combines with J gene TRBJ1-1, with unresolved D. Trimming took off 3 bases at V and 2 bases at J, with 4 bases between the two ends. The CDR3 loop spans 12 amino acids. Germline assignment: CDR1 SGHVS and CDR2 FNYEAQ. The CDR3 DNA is TGTGCCAGCAGCTTTTTAAACACTGAAGCTTTCTTT. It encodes CASSFLNTEAFF.

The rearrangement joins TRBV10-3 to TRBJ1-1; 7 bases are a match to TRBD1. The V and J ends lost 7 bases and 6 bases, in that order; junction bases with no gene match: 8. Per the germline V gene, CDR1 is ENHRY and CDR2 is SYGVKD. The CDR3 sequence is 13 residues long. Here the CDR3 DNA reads TGTGCCATCAAAGAGGGGGCGTCCCCTGAAGCTTTCTTT. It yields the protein CAIKEGASPEAFF.

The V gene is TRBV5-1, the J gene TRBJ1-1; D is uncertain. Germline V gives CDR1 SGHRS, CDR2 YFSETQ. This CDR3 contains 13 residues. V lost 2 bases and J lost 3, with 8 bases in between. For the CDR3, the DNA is TGCGCCAGCAGCTTTGTCGCAGACACTGAAGCTTTCTTT. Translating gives CASSFVADTEAFF.

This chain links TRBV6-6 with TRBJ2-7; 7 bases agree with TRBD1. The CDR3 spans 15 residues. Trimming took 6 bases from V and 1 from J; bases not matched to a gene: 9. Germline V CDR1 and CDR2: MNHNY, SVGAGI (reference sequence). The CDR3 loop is CASRNIQTGSYEQYF. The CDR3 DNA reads TGTGCCAGCAGAAACATTCAGACAGGGTCCTACGAGCAGTACTTC.

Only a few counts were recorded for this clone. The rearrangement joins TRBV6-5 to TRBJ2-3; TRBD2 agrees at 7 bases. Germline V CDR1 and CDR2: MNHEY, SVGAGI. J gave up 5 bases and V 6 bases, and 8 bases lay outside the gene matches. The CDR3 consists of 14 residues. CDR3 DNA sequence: TGTGCCAGCAGCCTAAGCGGGGAACTAGATACGCAGTATTTT. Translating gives CASSLSGELDTQYF.

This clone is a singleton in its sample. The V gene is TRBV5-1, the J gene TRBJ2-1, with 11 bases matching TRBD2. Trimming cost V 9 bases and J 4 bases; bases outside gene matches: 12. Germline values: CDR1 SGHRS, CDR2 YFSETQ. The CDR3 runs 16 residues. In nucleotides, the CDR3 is TGCGCCAACCCTATTACTAGCGGGGGCAAATACAATGAGCAGTTCTTC. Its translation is CANPITSGGKYNEQFF. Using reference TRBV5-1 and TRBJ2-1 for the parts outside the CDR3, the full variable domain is KAGVTQTPRYLIKTRGQQVTLSCSPISGHRSVSWYQQTPGQGLQFLFEYFSETQRNKGNFPGRFSGRQFSNSRSEMNVSTLELGDSALYLCANPITSGGKYNEQFFGPGTRLTVL.